This T cell receptor (beta chain) was sequenced for a study of blood T cell repertoires in COVID-19. The CDR3 runs to 18 residues. Germline lookup yields CDR1 MRHNA and CDR2 SNTAGT. V trimming: 7 bases; J trimming: 3 bases; junction bases outside the gene matches: 18. TCRdb's table, derived via immunoSEQ multiplex PCR, lists solely in-frame clones and lacks some. Of about 200,000 clones in the sample, roughly nine tenths are singletons; the top ten hold about 2.3%. Across about 22 US areas, participants ranged in age from roughly 18 to 95 years. J is TRBJ1-1 and V is TRBV6-4; the match to TRBD1 covers 9 bases. The receptor's source is a woman aged 25-40 years who had recovered from COVID-19. The sequencing sample was made of PBMCs or T cells enriched from blood (not recorded which). The CDR3 sequence: CASTVGEQGADQDTEAFF. In DNA form, the CDR3 reads TGTGCCAGCACGGTGGGAGAACAGGGGGCGGACCAGGACACTGAAGCTTTCTTT.